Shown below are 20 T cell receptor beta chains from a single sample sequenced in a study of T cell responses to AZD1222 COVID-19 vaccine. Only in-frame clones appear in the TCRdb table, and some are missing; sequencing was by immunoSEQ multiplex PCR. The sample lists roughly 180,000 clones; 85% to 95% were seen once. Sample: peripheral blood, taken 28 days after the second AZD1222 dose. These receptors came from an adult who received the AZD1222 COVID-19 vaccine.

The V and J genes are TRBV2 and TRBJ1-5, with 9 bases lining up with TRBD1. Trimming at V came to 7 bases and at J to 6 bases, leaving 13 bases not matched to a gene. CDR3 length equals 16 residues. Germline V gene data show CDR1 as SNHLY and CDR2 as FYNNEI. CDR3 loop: CASMLRYGQGTQPQHF. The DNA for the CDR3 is TGTGCCAGCATGCTTAGGTATGGACAGGGGACTCAGCCCCAGCATTTT.

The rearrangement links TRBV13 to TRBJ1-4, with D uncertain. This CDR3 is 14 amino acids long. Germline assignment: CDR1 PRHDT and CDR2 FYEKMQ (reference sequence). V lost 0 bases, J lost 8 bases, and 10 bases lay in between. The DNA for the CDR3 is TGTGCCAGCAGCTTAGGCACCCCACCAGAAAAACTGTTTTTT. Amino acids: CASSLGTPPEKLFF. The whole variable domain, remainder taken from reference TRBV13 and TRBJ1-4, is AAGVIQSPRHLIKEKRETATLKCYPIPRHDTVYWYQQGPGQDPQFLISFYEKMQSDKGSIPDRFSAQQFSDYHSELNMSSLELGDSALYFCASSLGTPPEKLFFGSGTQLSVL.

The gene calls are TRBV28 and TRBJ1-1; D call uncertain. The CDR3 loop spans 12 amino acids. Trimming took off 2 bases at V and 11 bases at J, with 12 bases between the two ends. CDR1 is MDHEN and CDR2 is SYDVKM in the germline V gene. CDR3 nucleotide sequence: TGTGCCAGCAGTTTAGGCACCCTTGGGGCTTTCTTT. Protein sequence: CASSLGTLGAFF.

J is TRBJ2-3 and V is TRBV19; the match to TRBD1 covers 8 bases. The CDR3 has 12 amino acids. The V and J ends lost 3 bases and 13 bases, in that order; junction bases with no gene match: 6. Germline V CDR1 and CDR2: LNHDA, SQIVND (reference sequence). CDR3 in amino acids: CASSIPGTGEYF. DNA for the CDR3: TGTGCCAGTAGTATCCCCGGGACAGGCGAGTATTTT.

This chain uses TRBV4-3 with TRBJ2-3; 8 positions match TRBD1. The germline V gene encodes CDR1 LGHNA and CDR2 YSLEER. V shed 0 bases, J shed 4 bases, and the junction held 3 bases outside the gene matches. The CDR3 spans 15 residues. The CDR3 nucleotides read TGCGCCAGCAGCCAAGACAGGGGGCGCTCAGATACGCAGTATTTT. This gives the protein CASSQDRGRSDTQYF.

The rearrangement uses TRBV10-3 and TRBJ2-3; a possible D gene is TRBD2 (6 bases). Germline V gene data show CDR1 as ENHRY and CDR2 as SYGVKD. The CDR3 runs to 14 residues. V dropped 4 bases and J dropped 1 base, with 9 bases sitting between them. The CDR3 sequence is CAISVLAGTDTQYF. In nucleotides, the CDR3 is TGTGCCATCAGTGTGTTAGCGGGCACAGATACGCAGTATTTT.

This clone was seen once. The CDR3 spells CASSKGWSHQPQHF. The CDR3, as DNA: TGTGCCAGCAGCAAGGGATGGAGTCATCAGCCCCAGCATTTT. The rearrangement uses TRBV6-2 or TRBV6-3 and TRBJ1-5; D ambiguous. V was cut by 6 bases and J by 5 bases, with 14 bases left in between. This CDR3 spans 14 amino acids. Germline V gene lookup returns CDR1 MNHEY and CDR2 SVGEGT.

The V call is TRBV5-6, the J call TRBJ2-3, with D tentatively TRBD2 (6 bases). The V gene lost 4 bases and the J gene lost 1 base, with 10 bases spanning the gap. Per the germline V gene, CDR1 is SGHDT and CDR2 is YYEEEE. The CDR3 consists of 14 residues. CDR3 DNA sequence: TGTGCCAGCAGCCTGGGGGGTGGCACAGATACGCAGTATTTT. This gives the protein CASSLGGGTDTQYF.

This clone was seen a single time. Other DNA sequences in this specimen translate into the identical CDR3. CDR3 nucleotide sequence: TGCAGTGCTAGGAGGGGATACGAGCAGTACTTC. Protein sequence: CSARRGYEQYF. The chain combines TRBV20-1 with TRBJ2-7; D might be TRBD1 or TRBD2, each matching 5 bases. This CDR3 has 11 amino acids. V was trimmed by 3 bases and J by 4 bases, leaving 7 bases between them. CDR1 is DFQATT, CDR2 SNEGSKA, per germline (reference sequence).

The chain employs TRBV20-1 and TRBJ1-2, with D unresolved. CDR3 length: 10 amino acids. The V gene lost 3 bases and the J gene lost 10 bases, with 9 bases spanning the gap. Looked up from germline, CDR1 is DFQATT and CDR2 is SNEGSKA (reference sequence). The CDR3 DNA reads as TGCAGTGCTAGTCCCGATCCCTACACCTTC. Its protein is CSASPDPYTF.

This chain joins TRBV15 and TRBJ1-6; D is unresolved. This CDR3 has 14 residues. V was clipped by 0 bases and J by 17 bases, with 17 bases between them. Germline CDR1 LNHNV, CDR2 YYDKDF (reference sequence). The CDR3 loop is CATSRDTARRRVHF. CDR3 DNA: TGTGCCACCAGCAGAGATACGGCCAGGAGACGGGTCCACTTT.

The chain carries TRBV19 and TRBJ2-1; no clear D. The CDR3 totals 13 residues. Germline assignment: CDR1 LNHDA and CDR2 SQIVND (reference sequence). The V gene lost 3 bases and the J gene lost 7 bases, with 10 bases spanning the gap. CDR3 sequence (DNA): TGTGCCAGTAGTATCCCCTCCATAAATGAGCAGTTCTTC. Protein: CASSIPSINEQFF.

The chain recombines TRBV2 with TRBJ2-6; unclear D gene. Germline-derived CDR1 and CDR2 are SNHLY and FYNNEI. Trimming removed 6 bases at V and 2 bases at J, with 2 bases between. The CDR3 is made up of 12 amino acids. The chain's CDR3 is CASSPGANVLTF. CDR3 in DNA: TGTGCCAGCAGCCCTGGGGCCAACGTCCTGACTTTC.

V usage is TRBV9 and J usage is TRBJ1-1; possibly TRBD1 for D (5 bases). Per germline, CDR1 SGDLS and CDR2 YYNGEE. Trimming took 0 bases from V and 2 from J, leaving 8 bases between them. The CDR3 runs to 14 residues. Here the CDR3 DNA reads TGTGCCAGCAGCGTAGTTCAGGGCAACACTGAAGCTTTCTTT. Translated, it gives CASSVVQGNTEAFF.

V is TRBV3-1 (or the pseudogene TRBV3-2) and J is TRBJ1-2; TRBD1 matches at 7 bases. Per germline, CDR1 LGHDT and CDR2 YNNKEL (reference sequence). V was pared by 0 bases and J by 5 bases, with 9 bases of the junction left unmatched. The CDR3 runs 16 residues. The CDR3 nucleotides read TGTGCCAGCAGCCAAGATCACCTTTTCAGGGGGTATGGCTACACCTTC. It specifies CASSQDHLFRGYGYTF.

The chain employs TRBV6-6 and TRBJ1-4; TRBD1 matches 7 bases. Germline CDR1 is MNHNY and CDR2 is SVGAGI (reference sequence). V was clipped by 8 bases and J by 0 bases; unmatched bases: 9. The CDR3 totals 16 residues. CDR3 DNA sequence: TGTGCCAGCCGCCGGGACAGCTTTGCAACTAATGAAAAACTGTTTTTT. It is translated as CASRRDSFATNEKLFF.

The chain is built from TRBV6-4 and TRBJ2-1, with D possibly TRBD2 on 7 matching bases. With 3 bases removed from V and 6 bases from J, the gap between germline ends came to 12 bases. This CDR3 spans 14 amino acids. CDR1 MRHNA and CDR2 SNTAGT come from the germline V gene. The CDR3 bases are TGTGCCAGCAGTGAAGGGGGGGCGGGCAATGAGCAGTTCTTC. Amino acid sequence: CASSEGGAGNEQFF.

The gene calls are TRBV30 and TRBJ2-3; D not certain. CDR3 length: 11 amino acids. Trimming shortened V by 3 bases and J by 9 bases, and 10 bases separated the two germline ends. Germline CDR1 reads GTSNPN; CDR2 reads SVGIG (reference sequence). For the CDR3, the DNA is TGTGCCTGGAGGTTGGGCGACACGCAGTATTTT. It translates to CAWRLGDTQYF.

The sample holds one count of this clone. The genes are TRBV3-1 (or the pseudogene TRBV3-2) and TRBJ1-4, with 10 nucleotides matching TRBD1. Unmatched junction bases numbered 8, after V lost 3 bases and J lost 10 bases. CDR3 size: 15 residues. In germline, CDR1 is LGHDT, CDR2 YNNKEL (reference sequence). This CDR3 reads CASSQMPGQGLKLFF. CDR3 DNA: TGTGCCAGCAGCCAGATGCCGGGACAGGGGTTAAAACTGTTTTTT.

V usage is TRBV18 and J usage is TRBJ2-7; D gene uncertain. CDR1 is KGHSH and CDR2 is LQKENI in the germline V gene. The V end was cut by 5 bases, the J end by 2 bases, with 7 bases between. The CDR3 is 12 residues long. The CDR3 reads CASSDLPYEQYF. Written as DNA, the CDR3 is TGTGCCAGCTCAGATCTGCCCTACGAGCAGTACTTC.